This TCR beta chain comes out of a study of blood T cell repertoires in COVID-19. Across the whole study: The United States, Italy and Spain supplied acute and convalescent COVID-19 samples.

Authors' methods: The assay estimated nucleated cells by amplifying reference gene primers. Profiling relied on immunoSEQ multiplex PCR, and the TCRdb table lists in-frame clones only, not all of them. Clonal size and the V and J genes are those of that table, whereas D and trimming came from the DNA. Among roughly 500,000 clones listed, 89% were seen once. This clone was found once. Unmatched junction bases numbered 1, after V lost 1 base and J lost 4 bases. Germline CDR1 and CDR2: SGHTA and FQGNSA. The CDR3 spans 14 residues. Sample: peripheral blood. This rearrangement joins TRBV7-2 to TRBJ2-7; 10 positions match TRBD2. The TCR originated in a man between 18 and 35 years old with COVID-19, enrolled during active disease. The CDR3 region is CASSLGAGGYEQYF. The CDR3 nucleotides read TGTGCCAGCAGCTTAGGAGCGGGAGGGTACGAGCAGTACTTC.